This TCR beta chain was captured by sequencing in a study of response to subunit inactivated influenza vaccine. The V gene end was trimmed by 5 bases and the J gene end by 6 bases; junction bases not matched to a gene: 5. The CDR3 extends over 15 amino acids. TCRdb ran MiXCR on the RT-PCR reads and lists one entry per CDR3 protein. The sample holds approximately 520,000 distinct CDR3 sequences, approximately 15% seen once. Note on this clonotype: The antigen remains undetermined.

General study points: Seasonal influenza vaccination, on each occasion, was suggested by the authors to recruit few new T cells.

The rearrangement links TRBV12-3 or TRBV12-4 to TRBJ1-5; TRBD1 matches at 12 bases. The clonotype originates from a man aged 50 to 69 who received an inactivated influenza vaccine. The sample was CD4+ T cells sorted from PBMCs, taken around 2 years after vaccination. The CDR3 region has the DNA TGTGCCAGCAGTGTGGGACAGGGGGCAGTTCAGCCCCAGCATTTT. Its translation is CASSVGQGAVQPQHF.